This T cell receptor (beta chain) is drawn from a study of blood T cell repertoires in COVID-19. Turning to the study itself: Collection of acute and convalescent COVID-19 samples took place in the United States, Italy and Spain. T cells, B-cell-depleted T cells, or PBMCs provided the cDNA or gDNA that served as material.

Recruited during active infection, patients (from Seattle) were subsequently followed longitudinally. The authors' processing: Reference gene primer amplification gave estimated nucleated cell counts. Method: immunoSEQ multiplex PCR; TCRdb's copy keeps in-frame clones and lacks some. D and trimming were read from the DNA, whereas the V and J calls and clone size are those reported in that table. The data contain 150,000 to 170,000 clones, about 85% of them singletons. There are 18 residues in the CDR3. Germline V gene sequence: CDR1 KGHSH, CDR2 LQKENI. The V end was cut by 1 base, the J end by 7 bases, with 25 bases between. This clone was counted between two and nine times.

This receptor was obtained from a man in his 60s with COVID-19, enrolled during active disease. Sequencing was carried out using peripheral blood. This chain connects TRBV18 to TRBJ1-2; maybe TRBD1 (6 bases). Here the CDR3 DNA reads TGTGCCAGCTCACCACTATGGGCGGACAGAGCCCTTCCCGGTGGCTACACCTTC. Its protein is CASSPLWADRALPGGYTF.